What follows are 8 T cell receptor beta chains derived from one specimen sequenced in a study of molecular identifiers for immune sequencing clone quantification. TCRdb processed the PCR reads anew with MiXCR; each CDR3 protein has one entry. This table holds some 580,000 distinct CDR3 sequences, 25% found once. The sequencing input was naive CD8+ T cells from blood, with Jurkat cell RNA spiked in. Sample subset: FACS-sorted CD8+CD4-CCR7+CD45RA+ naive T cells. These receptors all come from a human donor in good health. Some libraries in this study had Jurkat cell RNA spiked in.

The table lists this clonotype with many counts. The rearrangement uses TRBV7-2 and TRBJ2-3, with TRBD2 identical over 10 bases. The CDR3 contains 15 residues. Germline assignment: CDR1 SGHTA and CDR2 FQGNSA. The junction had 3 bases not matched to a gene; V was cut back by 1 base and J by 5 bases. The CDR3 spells CASSLDRTSGDTQYF. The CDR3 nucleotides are TGTGCCAGCAGCTTAGACAGGACTAGCGGAGATACGCAGTATTTT.

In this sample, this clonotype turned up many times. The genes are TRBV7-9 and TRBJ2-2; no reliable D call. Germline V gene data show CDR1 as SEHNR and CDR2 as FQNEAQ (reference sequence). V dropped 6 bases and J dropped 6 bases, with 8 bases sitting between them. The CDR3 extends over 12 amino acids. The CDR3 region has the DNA TGTGCCAGCAGATCCCATGCCGGGGAGCTGTTTTTT. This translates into CASRSHAGELFF.

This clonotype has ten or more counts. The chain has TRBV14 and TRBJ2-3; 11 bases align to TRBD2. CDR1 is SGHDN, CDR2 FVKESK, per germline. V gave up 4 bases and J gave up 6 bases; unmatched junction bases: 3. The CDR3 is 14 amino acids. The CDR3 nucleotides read TGTGCCAGCAGCCTACTAGCGGGGGATGATACGCAGTATTTT. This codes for CASSLLAGDDTQYF.

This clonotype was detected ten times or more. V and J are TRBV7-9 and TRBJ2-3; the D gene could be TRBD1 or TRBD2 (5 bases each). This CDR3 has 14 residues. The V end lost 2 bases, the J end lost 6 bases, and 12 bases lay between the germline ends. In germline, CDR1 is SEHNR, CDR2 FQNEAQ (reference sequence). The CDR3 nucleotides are TGTGCCAGCAGCTTACCGGGACCATCGGATACGCAGTATTTT. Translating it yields CASSLPGPSDTQYF. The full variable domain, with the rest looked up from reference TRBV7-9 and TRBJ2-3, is DTGVSQNPRHKITKRGQNVTFRCDPISEHNRLYWYRQTLGQGPEFLTYFQNEAQLEKSRLLSDRFSAERPKGSFSTLEIQRTEQGDSAMYLCASSLPGPSDTQYFGPGTRLTVL.

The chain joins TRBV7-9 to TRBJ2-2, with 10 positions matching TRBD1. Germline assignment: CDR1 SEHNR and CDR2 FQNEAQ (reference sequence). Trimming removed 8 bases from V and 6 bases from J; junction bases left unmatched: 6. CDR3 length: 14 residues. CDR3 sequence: CASGGTGVPGELFF. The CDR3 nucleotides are TGTGCCAGCGGCGGGACAGGGGTCCCCGGGGAGCTGTTTTTT.

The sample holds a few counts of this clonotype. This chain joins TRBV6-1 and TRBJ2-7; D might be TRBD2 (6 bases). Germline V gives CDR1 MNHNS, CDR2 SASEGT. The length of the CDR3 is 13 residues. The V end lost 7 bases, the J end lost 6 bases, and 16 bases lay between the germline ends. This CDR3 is CASKTAGLGEQYF. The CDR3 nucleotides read TGTGCCAGCAAAACAGCGGGTTTAGGCGAGCAGTACTTC.

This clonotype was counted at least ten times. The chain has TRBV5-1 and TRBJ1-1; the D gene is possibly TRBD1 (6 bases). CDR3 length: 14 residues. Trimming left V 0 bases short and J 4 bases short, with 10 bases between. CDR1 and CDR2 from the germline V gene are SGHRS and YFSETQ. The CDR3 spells CASSLVQGFTEAFF. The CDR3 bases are TGCGCCAGCAGCTTGGTACAGGGATTCACTGAAGCTTTCTTT.

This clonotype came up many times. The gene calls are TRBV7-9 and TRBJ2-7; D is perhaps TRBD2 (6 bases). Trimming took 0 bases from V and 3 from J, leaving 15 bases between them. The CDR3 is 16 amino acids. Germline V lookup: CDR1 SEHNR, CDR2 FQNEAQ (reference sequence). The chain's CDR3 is CASSLAVGSTFYEQYF. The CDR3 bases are TGTGCCAGCAGCTTAGCGGTCGGGAGTACCTTCTACGAGCAGTACTTC.